The T cell receptor (beta chain) described here comes from a study of blood T cell repertoires in COVID-19. Study-level background: Samples taken during acute and convalescent COVID-19 were collected in the United States, Italy and Spain. In each case, the material was cDNA or gDNA derived from T cells, B-cell-depleted T cells, or PBMCs.

Study processing details: Reference gene primer amplification yielded estimated nucleated cell counts. The method was immunoSEQ multiplex PCR; TCRdb's version includes in-frame clones alone and lacks a portion of them. V and J calls and clone size are copied from that table; D and trimming were computed from the DNA. The sample shows around 180,000 clones, 88% of them seen only once. The CDR3 runs 12 residues. V was clipped by 6 bases and J by 4 bases, with 9 bases between them. Per the germline V gene, CDR1 is LNHNV and CDR2 is YYDKDF (reference sequence). Only one count was recorded for this clone. The chain couples TRBV15 to TRBJ2-5, with D possibly matching TRBD1 (7 bases). The origin of this receptor is a woman aged 25 to 39 with acute or convalescent COVID-19. Sample: peripheral blood. The CDR3: CATRQGGETQYF. CDR3 sequence (DNA): TGTGCCACCAGGCAGGGGGGAGAGACCCAGTACTTC.